Listed below are T cell receptor beta chains from one sample, sequenced in a study of blood T cells in healthy people across ages. One entry per CDR3 protein results from TCRdb running MiXCR on the 5' RACE reads. The table has about a million distinct CDR3 sequences, roughly 51% seen once. Material: blood. These receptors all come from a woman aged 55-70 years in good health. Both conserved end residues are part of each CDR3. The D gene is left open where the match is weak. Clone size is shown for a subset of rows, as once, few, many or a class of expanded clone.

J gene: TRBJ2-1
V gene: TRBV20-1
D gene: TRBD2
clone size: -
CDR3 protein: CSARLAVNNEQFF
CDR3 DNA: TGCAGTGCTAGACTAGCGGTTAACAATGAGCAGTTCTTC

J gene: TRBJ2-1
V gene: TRBV3-1
D gene: -
clone size: -
CDR3 protein: CASSQDWAYAKTYNEQFF
CDR3 DNA: TGTGCCAGCAGCCAAGATTGGGCCTACGCTAAAACGTACAATGAGCAGTTCTTC

J gene: TRBJ2-3
V gene: TRBV6-4
D gene: -
clone size: -
CDR3 protein: CASSEELAGTDTQYF
CDR3 DNA: TGTGCCAGCAGTGAAGAACTAGCAGGCACAGATACGCAGTATTTT

J gene: TRBJ1-2
V gene: TRBV5-5
D gene: -
clone size: -
CDR3 protein: CASSLLGAHLGGYTF
CDR3 DNA: TGTGCCAGCAGCTTACTGGGGGCTCATCTGGGCGGCTACACCTTC

J gene: TRBJ2-6
V gene: TRBV28
D gene: -
clone size: -
CDR3 protein: CASSPTSVNVLTF
CDR3 DNA: TGTGCCAGCAGTCCCACTTCAGTCAACGTCCTGACTTTC

J gene: TRBJ1-5
V gene: TRBV27
D gene: TRBD1
clone size: -
CDR3 protein: CASSLLDRGQPQHF
CDR3 DNA: TGTGCCAGCAGTTTATTGGACAGGGGGCAGCCCCAGCATTTT

J gene: TRBJ1-5
V gene: TRBV10-3
D gene: -
clone size: -
CDR3 protein: CAISELSIEEDQPQHF
CDR3 DNA: TGTGCCATCAGTGAGTTGTCTATTGAGGAGGATCAGCCCCAGCATTTT

J gene: TRBJ2-7
V gene: TRBV27
D gene: -
clone size: many
CDR3 protein: CASSLGAKPYEQYF
CDR3 DNA: TGTGCCAGCAGTTTGGGGGCTAAACCCTACGAGCAGTACTTC

J gene: TRBJ2-7
V gene: TRBV12-3/TRBV12-4
D gene: TRBD2
clone size: -
CDR3 protein: CASRQGLAGGNEQYF
CDR3 DNA: TGTGCCAGCAGACAGGGACTAGCGGGAGGAAATGAGCAGTACTTC

J gene: TRBJ2-4
V gene: TRBV21-1
D gene: -
clone size: -
CDR3 protein: CASSKVAEGTSGRDSTYEQYF
CDR3 DNA: -

J gene: TRBJ2-5
V gene: TRBV7-9
D gene: TRBD2
clone size: -
CDR3 protein: CASSSRTSQVGEQYF
CDR3 DNA: TGTGCCAGCAGCTCCCGGACTAGCCAGGTTGGTGAGCAGTACTTC

J gene: TRBJ2-5
V gene: TRBV28
D gene: -
clone size: -
CDR3 protein: CASSSRFLWGVGQETQYF
CDR3 DNA: TGTGCCAGCAGTTCCCGGTTCCTCTGGGGGGTGGGACAAGAGACCCAGTACTTC

J gene: TRBJ2-5
V gene: TRBV5-1
D gene: TRBD2
clone size: -
CDR3 protein: CASSLEPSGARETQYF
CDR3 DNA: TGCGCCAGCAGCTTGGAACCTAGCGGAGCCCGAGAGACCCAGTACTTC

J gene: TRBJ2-7
V gene: TRBV6-6
D gene: -
clone size: -
CDR3 protein: CASSRGLGSSYNEQYF
CDR3 DNA: TGTGCCAGCAGTCGGGGACTGGGAAGCTCCTACAATGAGCAGTACTTC

J gene: TRBJ2-5
V gene: TRBV27
D gene: -
clone size: -
CDR3 protein: CASSLGSQVLNNEQYF
CDR3 DNA: TGTGCCAGCAGTTTAGGGTCACAGGTGCTCAACAATGAGCAGTACTTC

J gene: TRBJ2-1
V gene: TRBV5-1
D gene: -
clone size: once
CDR3 protein: CASFTGRSSYNEQFF
CDR3 DNA: TGCGCCAGCTTTACAGGGCGAAGCTCCTACAATGAGCAGTTCTTC

J gene: TRBJ2-3
V gene: TRBV11-2
D gene: -
clone size: -
CDR3 protein: CASSLRALVGTDTQYF
CDR3 DNA: TGTGCCAGCAGCTTACGCGCGCTGGTTGGGACAGATACGCAGTATTTT

J gene: TRBJ2-1
V gene: TRBV24-1
D gene: -
clone size: -
CDR3 protein: CATSDSSVPYNEQFF
CDR3 DNA: TGTGCCACCAGTGATTCTAGCGTACCCTACAATGAGCAGTTCTTC

J gene: TRBJ2-7
V gene: TRBV7-2
D gene: -
clone size: -
CDR3 protein: CASSLEGLRYEQYF
CDR3 DNA: TGTGCCAGCAGCTTAGAGGGGTTGCGTTACGAGCAGTACTTC

J gene: TRBJ2-5
V gene: TRBV4-1
D gene: TRBD2
clone size: -
CDR3 protein: CASSQAFGLAGVEQYF
CDR3 DNA: TGCGCCAGCAGCCAAGCCTTCGGACTAGCGGGAGTTGAGCAGTACTTC

J gene: TRBJ2-3
V gene: TRBV11-2
D gene: -
clone size: -
CDR3 protein: CASNMGGRYTDTQYF
CDR3 DNA: TGTGCCAGCAATATGGGGGGGCGGTACACAGATACGCAGTATTTT

J gene: TRBJ2-5
V gene: TRBV7-6
D gene: TRBD1
clone size: -
CDR3 protein: CASRIEGAGETQYF
CDR3 DNA: TGTGCCAGCAGGATTGAGGGGGCGGGAGAGACCCAGTACTTC

J gene: TRBJ2-7
V gene: TRBV2
D gene: -
clone size: -
CDR3 protein: CASSVRDQYF
CDR3 DNA: TGTGCCAGCAGTGTTCGGGATCAGTACTTC

J gene: TRBJ2-1
V gene: TRBV20-1
D gene: TRBD2
clone size: -
CDR3 protein: CSAQRGGSSYNEQFF
CDR3 DNA: TGCAGTGCCCAGCGGGGGGGGAGCTCCTACAATGAGCAGTTCTTC

J gene: TRBJ2-5
V gene: TRBV7-2
D gene: TRBD2
clone size: -
CDR3 protein: CASSVPAGEVETQYF
CDR3 DNA: TGTGCCAGCAGCGTCCCAGCGGGAGAGGTTGAGACCCAGTACTTC

J gene: TRBJ2-3
V gene: TRBV6-5
D gene: TRBD2
clone size: -
CDR3 protein: CASSYDSGTASTDTQYF
CDR3 DNA: TGTGCCAGCAGTTACGATAGCGGGACCGCTAGCACAGATACGCAGTATTTT

J gene: TRBJ2-6
V gene: TRBV15
D gene: -
clone size: -
CDR3 protein: CATSRGYGANVLTF
CDR3 DNA: TGTGCCACCAGCAGAGGTTATGGGGCCAACGTCCTGACTTTC

J gene: TRBJ2-7
V gene: TRBV14
D gene: -
clone size: few
CDR3 protein: CASSRTVGQTYEQYF
CDR3 DNA: TGTGCCAGCAGCCGGACAGTGGGCCAGACCTACGAGCAGTACTTC

J gene: TRBJ2-4
V gene: TRBV20-1
D gene: TRBD2
clone size: -
CDR3 protein: CSARTSGAKNIQYF
CDR3 DNA: TGCAGTGCTAGAACTAGCGGGGCCAAAAACATTCAGTACTTC

J gene: TRBJ2-7
V gene: TRBV4-3
D gene: TRBD2
clone size: -
CDR3 protein: CASSRALGLAGSDEQYF
CDR3 DNA: TGCGCCAGCAGCCGAGCGTTAGGGCTAGCGGGCTCGGACGAGCAGTACTTC

J gene: TRBJ1-4
V gene: TRBV21-1
D gene: -
clone size: once
CDR3 protein: CASSKGSRRDEKLFF
CDR3 DNA: TGTGCCAGCAGCAAAGGGAGCAGGAGAGATGAAAAACTGTTTTTT

J gene: TRBJ2-2
V gene: TRBV29-1
D gene: -
clone size: few
CDR3 protein: CSVGRAGRTGELFF
CDR3 DNA: TGCAGCGTCGGGAGAGCAGGCAGGACCGGGGAGCTGTTTTTT

J gene: TRBJ2-7
V gene: TRBV27
D gene: -
clone size: few
CDR3 protein: CASSSQPYEQYF
CDR3 DNA: TGTGCCAGCAGTTCCCAACCCTACGAGCAGTACTTC

J gene: TRBJ2-1
V gene: TRBV7-6
D gene: -
clone size: -
CDR3 protein: CASAVRNEQFF
CDR3 DNA: TGTGCCAGCGCTGTTCGGAATGAGCAGTTCTTC

J gene: TRBJ1-6
V gene: TRBV5-1
D gene: -
clone size: -
CDR3 protein: CASSAGRENSPLHF
CDR3 DNA: TGCGCCAGCAGTGCGGGCAGAGAAAATTCACCCCTCCACTTT

J gene: TRBJ1-1
V gene: TRBV12-3/TRBV12-4
D gene: TRBD1
clone size: few
CDR3 protein: CASSPQGAYTEAFF
CDR3 DNA: TGTGCCAGCAGCCCCCAGGGGGCTTACACTGAAGCTTTCTTT

J gene: TRBJ1-2
V gene: TRBV20-1
D gene: TRBD1
clone size: -
CDR3 protein: CSVPSGQGGNYGYTF
CDR3 DNA: TGCAGCGTACCTAGTGGACAGGGAGGAAACTATGGCTACACCTTC

J gene: TRBJ2-7
V gene: TRBV29-1
D gene: -
clone size: few
CDR3 protein: CSVGKRAPRTEQYF
CDR3 DNA: TGCAGCGTTGGGAAGCGGGCCCCGAGAACCGAGCAGTACTTC

J gene: TRBJ1-4
V gene: TRBV7-9
D gene: TRBD1
clone size: -
CDR3 protein: CASSRPGQGEKLFF
CDR3 DNA: TGTGCCAGCAGCCGACCGGGACAGGGGGAAAAACTGTTTTTT

J gene: TRBJ2-3
V gene: TRBV7-2
D gene: -
clone size: -
CDR3 protein: CASRPTGHYTDTQYF
CDR3 DNA: TGTGCCAGCAGGCCCACGGGACACTACACAGATACGCAGTATTTT

J gene: TRBJ1-1
V gene: TRBV11-3
D gene: -
clone size: -
CDR3 protein: CASSISVNTEAFF
CDR3 DNA: TGTGCCAGCAGCATCAGCGTGAACACTGAAGCTTTCTTT

J gene: TRBJ2-3
V gene: TRBV6-2/TRBV6-3
D gene: -
clone size: -
CDR3 protein: CASSSSGWRTDTQYF
CDR3 DNA: TGTGCCAGCAGTAGCTCAGGGTGGCGCACAGATACGCAGTATTTT